This T cell receptor (beta chain) was identified in a study of shared clonotypes between healthy human individuals. Method: immunoSEQ multiplex PCR; TCRdb's copy keeps in-frame clones and lacks some. Counted here are approximately 1,000,000 clones, approximately 80% occurring once; the ten biggest clones make up 0.4% to 0.55%. Germline lookup yields CDR1 SGHNT and CDR2 YYREEE (reference sequence). The CDR3 spans 14 residues. The V end was cut by 3 bases, the J end by 0 bases, with 9 bases between. The chain employs TRBV5-4 and TRBJ1-2; weak D call: TRBD1 (5 bases). The sequencing input was memory CD4+ T cells from PBMCs. Indicated subset: CD45RA-negative fraction. The receptor's source is a man in his late teens or twenties in good health. Some clones in this sample may be carry-over from other donors' samples. Here the CDR3 reads CASSSRTTNYGYTF. The CDR3 DNA reads as TGTGCCAGCAGCTCAAGGACAACTAACTATGGCTACACCTTC.